The 19 T cell receptor beta chains below were found in one sample sequenced in a study of shared clonotypes between healthy human individuals. Using immunoSEQ multiplex PCR, the repertoire was profiled, and TCRdb retains in-frame clones only, with some absent. The sample shows millions of clones, 90% to 95% of them seen only once. Sequencing used naive CD4+ T cells sorted from blood. Documented subset: CD45RA+ positively selected. The receptors were sampled from a man aged 18 to 30 in good health.

The rearrangement joins TRBV7-3 to TRBJ2-7, with 9 bases lining up with TRBD2. V shed 1 base, J shed 2 bases, and the junction held 3 bases outside the gene matches. Germline values: CDR1 SGHTA, CDR2 FQGTGA. The CDR3 loop spans 15 amino acids. CDR3 amino acids: CASSLSSGGTYEQYF. As DNA, the CDR3 is TGTGCCAGCAGCTTAAGTAGCGGGGGAACCTACGAGCAGTACTTC.

This clone was seen just once. The V and J genes are TRBV30 and TRBJ1-6; D gene ambiguous. This CDR3 has 13 amino acids. Trimming removed 2 bases from V and 9 bases from J, with 11 bases in between. Germline assignment: CDR1 GTSNPN and CDR2 SVGIG (reference sequence). The CDR3 spells CAWSSQDGSPLHF. CDR3 nucleotide sequence: TGTGCCTGGAGTAGTCAGGATGGTTCACCCCTCCACTTT.

The rearrangement links TRBV5-1 to TRBJ2-6; D is ambiguous. V dropped 4 bases and J dropped 4 bases, with 15 bases sitting between them. CDR1 and CDR2 (germline): SGHRS, YFSETQ. The CDR3 loop spans 16 amino acids. The CDR3 region is CASSSEGMTGANVLTF. In DNA, the CDR3 is TGCGCCAGCAGCAGCGAAGGGATGACCGGGGCCAACGTCCTGACTTTC. The full variable domain, completed using reference TRBV5-1 and TRBJ2-6, is KAGVTQTPRYLIKTRGQQVTLSCSPISGHRSVSWYQQTPGQGLQFLFEYFSETQRNKGNFPGRFSGRQFSNSRSEMNVSTLELGDSALYLCASSSEGMTGANVLTFGAGSRLTVL.

This clone was found once. This rearrangement joins TRBV2 to TRBJ2-5; D is possibly TRBD2 (5 bases). The length of the CDR3 is 14 residues. Trimming removed 6 bases at V and 0 bases at J, with 11 bases between. Germline-derived CDR1 and CDR2 are SNHLY and FYNNEI. This chain's CDR3 is CASRGAGNQETQYF. CDR3 nucleotides: TGTGCCAGCAGGGGCGCGGGCAACCAAGAGACCCAGTACTTC.

This chain links TRBV7-9 with TRBJ1-1, with D perhaps matching TRBD1 (5 bases). The CDR3 spans 11 residues. Germline V lookup: CDR1 SEHNR, CDR2 FQNEAQ (reference sequence). Trimming cost V 4 bases and J 8 bases, with 8 bases left between them. The CDR3 loop is CASSYGGEAFF. CDR3 nucleotide sequence: TGTGCCAGCAGCTACGGGGGAGAAGCTTTCTTT.

This chain uses TRBV2 with TRBJ2-3, with a weak D call TRBD2 (5 bases). Trimming took 4 bases from V and 0 from J, leaving 8 bases between them. There are 14 residues in the CDR3. Germline CDR1 is SNHLY and CDR2 is FYNNEI. CDR3 coding DNA: TGTGCCAGCAGTGTGGAGCGGAGCACAGATACGCAGTATTTT. This translates into CASSVERSTDTQYF.

This clone appeared a single time. J is TRBJ2-2 and V is TRBV5-4, with 7 bases identical to TRBD1. The trim removed 1 base at V and 3 bases at J, leaving 0 bases unmatched. Germline-derived CDR1 and CDR2 are SGHNT and YYREEE (reference sequence). This CDR3 comprises 14 residues. Written as DNA, the CDR3 is TGTGCCAGCAGCTTGACAGGGGACACCGGGGAGCTGTTTTTT. Translation gives CASSLTGDTGELFF.

The chain joins TRBV18 to TRBJ2-7; D uncertain. Germline V lookup: CDR1 KGHSH, CDR2 LQKENI. The CDR3 extends over 13 amino acids. V was shortened by 5 bases and J by 6 bases, with 14 bases between the two germline ends. CDR3 nucleotide sequence: TGTGCCAGCTCATCCAGTCGGGTAGGCGAGCAGTACTTC. Amino acids: CASSSSRVGEQYF.

CDR3 sequence reads: CASRPRQVQETQYF. The DNA for the CDR3 is TGCGCCAGCAGACCCCGACAGGTACAAGAGACCCAGTACTTC. The chain links TRBV5-1 to TRBJ2-5; D is perhaps TRBD1 (6 bases). The V end was cut by 5 bases, the J end by 2 bases, with 13 bases between. The germline gives CDR1 SGHRS, CDR2 YFSETQ. CDR3 length equals 14 residues.

The J gene is TRBJ2-4, the V gene TRBV5-1, with 11 bases that match TRBD2. CDR3 size: 19 residues. Looked up from germline, CDR1 is SGHRS and CDR2 is YFSETQ. With V trimmed by 1 base and J by 2 bases, 11 bases remained unmatched. This CDR3 is CASSLFSPLAGGSKNIQYF. The CDR3 nucleotides are TGCGCCAGCAGCTTGTTTAGCCCGCTAGCGGGGGGATCCAAAAACATTCAGTACTTC. Together with reference TRBV5-1 and TRBJ2-4, the CDR3 gives the full variable domain: KAGVTQTPRYLIKTRGQQVTLSCSPISGHRSVSWYQQTPGQGLQFLFEYFSETQRNKGNFPGRFSGRQFSNSRSEMNVSTLELGDSALYLCASSLFSPLAGGSKNIQYFGAGTRLSVL.

This chain uses TRBV9 with TRBJ2-3; 16 bases map to TRBD2. Unmatched junction bases numbered 2, after V lost 2 bases and J lost 2 bases. Germline CDR1 is SGDLS and CDR2 is YYNGEE. The CDR3 spans 17 residues. The CDR3 DNA sequence: TGTGCCAGCAGCGTCGGGACTAGCGGGAGGGTCACAGATACGCAGTATTTT. Translation: CASSVGTSGRVTDTQYF.

About this clone: Other DNA sequences of this sample code for an identical CDR3. The chain is built from TRBV5-1 and TRBJ1-4; D unresolved. From germline, CDR1 is SGHRS and CDR2 YFSETQ. The CDR3 runs to 14 residues. Trimming took off 4 bases at V and 0 bases at J, with 7 bases between the two ends. The CDR3 sequence: CASSAGATNEKLFF. Written as DNA, the CDR3 is TGCGCCAGCAGCGCCGGAGCAACTAATGAAAAACTGTTTTTT.

The rearrangement links TRBV28 to TRBJ2-5; 9 bases fit TRBD1. The DNA end favors TRBJ2-7, so the J call may be wrong. Germline assignment: CDR1 MDHEN and CDR2 SYDVKM. The CDR3 covers 17 residues. The CDR3 reads CASSSSTRTGVPYEQYF. CDR3 sequence (DNA): TGTGCCAGCAGTTCCAGTACCAGGACAGGGGTCCCCTACGAGCAGTACTTC.

The chain links TRBV7-9 to TRBJ2-2; no clear D. Germline assignment: CDR1 SEHNR and CDR2 FQNEAQ (reference sequence). The V end lost 6 bases, the J end lost 6 bases, and 14 bases lay between the germline ends. The CDR3 extends over 14 amino acids. CDR3 in DNA: TGTGCCAGCAGTCTGGACGGTTTTGCCGGGGAGCTGTTTTTT. Its translation: CASSLDGFAGELFF.

As concerns this clone: One end of the junction is discordant with germline, which a read error may explain. In nucleotides, the CDR3 is TGCAGCGTTAAAGACCTTTCAAATTTGGCCAGGGGAAAGGATGGCTACACCTTC. Residues: CSVKDLSNLARGKDGYTF. The genes are TRBV29-1 and TRBJ1-2; D possibly corresponds to TRBD1 (6 bases). The CDR3 totals 18 residues. Germline V gene data show CDR1 as SQVTM and CDR2 as ANQGSEA.

V gene TRBV28 combines with J gene TRBJ2-1, with unresolved D. CDR3 length equals 17 residues. Looked up from germline, CDR1 is MDHEN and CDR2 is SYDVKM. V gave up 3 bases and J gave up 0 bases, with 15 bases separating them. CDR3 in DNA: TGTGCCAGCAGTTTCAACCCATTAGGGTTCTCCTACAATGAGCAGTTCTTC. Its translation is CASSFNPLGFSYNEQFF. Full variable domain (missing parts from reference TRBV28 and TRBJ2-1): DVKVTQSSRYLVKRTGEKVFLECVQDMDHENMFWYRQDPGLGLRLIYFSYDVKMKEKGDIPEGYSVSREKKERFSLILESASTNQTSMYLCASSFNPLGFSYNEQFFGPGTRLTVL.

Here the CDR3 reads CASSLKSGPEKLFF. In nucleotides, the CDR3 is TGTGCCAGCAGCTTAAAGTCAGGGCCGGAAAAACTGTTTTTT. The chain has TRBV7-3 and TRBJ1-4, with D possibly matching TRBD1 (5 bases). The germline V gene encodes CDR1 SGHTA and CDR2 FQGTGA. V was pared by 1 base and J by 8 bases, with 11 bases between. CDR3 length: 14 residues.

This clone was seen only once. CDR3 in DNA: TGTGCCAGCAGTTGGACAGCCACTAATGAAAAACTGTTTTTT. This gives the protein CASSWTATNEKLFF. The chain recombines TRBV6-5 with TRBJ1-4; maybe TRBD1 (6 bases). The V gene's germline CDR1 is MNHEY and CDR2 SVGAGI. CDR3 length: 14 residues. Trimming cost V 4 bases and J 2 bases, with 8 bases left between them.

In its sample, this clone was seen once. V usage is TRBV27 and J usage is TRBJ1-1, with 8 bases identical to TRBD1. Germline V lookup: CDR1 MNHEY, CDR2 SMNVEV (reference sequence). After removal of 7 bases from V and 1 base from J, the junction contained 14 bases not matched to a gene. CDR3 length equals 17 residues. The CDR3: CASTPGLGQVKNTEAFF. DNA of the CDR3: TGTGCCAGCACCCCAGGGTTGGGACAGGTCAAGAACACTGAAGCTTTCTTT.